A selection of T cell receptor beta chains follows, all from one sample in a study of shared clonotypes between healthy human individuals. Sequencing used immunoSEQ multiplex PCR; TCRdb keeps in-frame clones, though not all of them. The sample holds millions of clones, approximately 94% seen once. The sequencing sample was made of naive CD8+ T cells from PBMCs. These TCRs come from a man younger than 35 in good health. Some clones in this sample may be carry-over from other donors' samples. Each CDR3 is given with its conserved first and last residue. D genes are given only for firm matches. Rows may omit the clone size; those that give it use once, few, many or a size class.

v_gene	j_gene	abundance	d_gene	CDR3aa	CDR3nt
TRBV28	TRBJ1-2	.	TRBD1	CASSPTVDRGHGYTF	TGTGCCAGCAGCCCAACCGTGGACAGGGGGCATGGCTACACCTTC
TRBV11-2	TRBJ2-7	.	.	CASSLGGAQYF	TGTGCCAGCAGCTTAGGGGGGGCGCAGTACTTC
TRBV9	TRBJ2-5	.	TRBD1	CASSGKDRGGFETQYF	TGTGCCAGCAGCGGAAAAGACAGGGGAGGTTTCGAGACCCAGTACTTC
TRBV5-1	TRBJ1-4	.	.	CASSIRGPNPTNEKLFF	TGCGCCAGCAGCATCAGGGGACCCAACCCAACTAATGAAAAACTGTTTTTT
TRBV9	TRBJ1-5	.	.	CASSVGGGRGNQPQHF	TGTGCCAGCAGCGTTGGGGGGGGTCGAGGCAATCAGCCCCAGCATTTT
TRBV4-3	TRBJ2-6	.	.	CASSQDRSGANVLTF	TGCGCCAGCAGCCAAGACAGGTCTGGGGCCAACGTCCTGACTTTC
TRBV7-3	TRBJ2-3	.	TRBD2	CASSPGLAGARDTQYF	TGTGCCAGCAGCCCCGGACTAGCGGGAGCTAGAGATACGCAGTATTTT
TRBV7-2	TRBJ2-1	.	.	CASSFRYGSPYNEQFF	TGTGCCAGCAGCTTCCGGTACGGGAGCCCCTACAATGAGCAGTTCTTC
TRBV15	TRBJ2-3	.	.	CATSSIRDTQYF	TGTGCCACCAGCAGCATTAGAGATACGCAGTATTTT
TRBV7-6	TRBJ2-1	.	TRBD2	CASSHGLAGRRNEQFF	TGTGCCAGCAGTCATGGACTAGCGGGGAGGAGGAATGAGCAGTTCTTC
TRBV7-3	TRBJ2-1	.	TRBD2	CASSLTGWASGRSYNEQFF	TGTGCCAGCAGCTTAACAGGGTGGGCTAGCGGGAGGTCCTACAATGAGCAGTTCTTC
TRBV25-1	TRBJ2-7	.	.	CASSEYVRGAAEQYF	TGTGCCAGCAGTGAATATGTCCGGGGGGCGGCCGAGCAGTACTTC
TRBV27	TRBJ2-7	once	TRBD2	CASSFTPRVAGGFGSYEQYF	TGTGCCAGCAGTTTCACCCCGAGGGTAGCGGGGGGTTTTGGGTCCTACGAGCAGTACTTC
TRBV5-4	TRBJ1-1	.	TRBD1	CASSFLRGRNTEAFF	TGTGCCAGCAGCTTCCTCAGGGGGCGGAACACTGAAGCTTTCTTT
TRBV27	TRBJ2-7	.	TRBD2	CASSFSGTYEQYF	TGTGCCAGCAGCTTTAGCGGGACCTACGAGCAGTACTTC
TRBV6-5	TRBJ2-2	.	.	CASSPAGRTGELFF	TGTGCCAGCAGTCCGGCAGGTCGGACCGGGGAGCTGTTTTTT
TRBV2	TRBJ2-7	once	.	CASTPRTGDYEQYF	TGTGCCAGCACTCCCCGGACCGGCGACTACGAGCAGTACTTC
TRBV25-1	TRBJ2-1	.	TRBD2	CASSEWRAGVNEQFF	TGTGCCAGCAGTGAATGGAGAGCGGGGGTGAATGAGCAGTTCTTC
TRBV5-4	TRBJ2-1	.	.	CASSLAPEGAYNEQFF	TGTGCCAGCAGCTTGGCCCCGGAGGGCGCCTACAATGAGCAGTTCTTC
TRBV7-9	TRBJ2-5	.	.	CASSRAETQYF	TGTGCCAGCAGCCGCGCGGAGACCCAGTACTTC